This T cell receptor (beta chain) was obtained from a study of blood T cell repertoires in COVID-19. Study-wide background: T cells, B-cell-depleted T cells, or PBMCs provided the cDNA or gDNA that served as material.

Measured with immunoSEQ multiplex PCR; TCRdb has only the in-frame clones, and not every one. The repertoire holds 180,000 or so clones, with more than 75% as singletons. This CDR3 is built from 16 residues. With 0 bases removed from V and 3 bases from J, the gap between germline ends came to 11 bases. Germline V CDR1 and CDR2: KGHSH, LQKENI. The study drew participants aged roughly 18 to 95 years from some 23 US areas. Assignment of participants to cohorts was predicated upon participant-reported clinical history. No more than 2 weeks before study entry, exposed participants had met a case of COVID-19.

Sequenced sample: PBMCs or T cells enriched from blood (not recorded which). The V call is TRBV18, the J call TRBJ2-2; D gene ambiguous. The sequence came from a man between 60 and 70 years old who had been exposed to COVID-19. The CDR3 protein is CASSPPPPRYTGELFF. The CDR3 coding sequence is TGTGCCAGCTCACCACCTCCCCCCCGTTACACCGGGGAGCTGTTTTTT.